The 25 T cell receptor beta chains below all came from one sample that was sequenced in a study of STAT3 mutations in large granular lymphocyte leukemia. Study-level findings and limits: Every T-LGLL patient had at least one immunodominant TCRbeta clonotype.

Their recognized antigens are unknown. The method was immunoSEQ multiplex PCR; TCRdb's version includes in-frame clones alone and lacks a portion of them. The sample gives thousands of clones, over 75% of which show up once; under 95% is in the top ten. Sequencing was carried out using peripheral blood mononuclear cells. These receptors originate from a woman in her 70s with T-cell large granular lymphocyte leukemia. Some clones in this sample may be carry-over from other donors' samples.

The V call is TRBV30, the J call TRBJ1-2; 7 nucleotides match TRBD1. V trimming: 5 bases; J trimming: 7 bases; junction bases outside the gene matches: 10. This CDR3 region has 13 residues. Germline assignment: CDR1 GTSNPN and CDR2 SVGIG (reference sequence). The CDR3 DNA reads as TGTGCCTGGTTTGATCGACAGGGAGGTGGCTACACCTTC. Its translation: CAWFDRQGGGYTF.

The chain is built from TRBV5-4 and TRBJ1-3; D perhaps matches TRBD1 (5 bases). Germline assignment: CDR1 SGHNT and CDR2 YYREEE (reference sequence). Deletions cut 3 bases from V and 0 bases from J, with 13 bases between. The CDR3 is 16 residues long. CDR3 nucleotide sequence: TGTGCCAGCAGCTCCTCGGGACGAAGCTCTGGAAACACCATATATTTT. Translated, it gives CASSSSGRSSGNTIYF.

The chain has TRBV28 and TRBJ1-5; D is unclear. Deletions cut 5 bases from V and 2 bases from J, with 4 bases between. The CDR3 is made up of 12 amino acids. The germline V gene has CDR1 MDHEN and CDR2 SYDVKM. CDR3 sequence reads: CASSAGNQPQHF. The CDR3 DNA follows: TGTGCCAGCAGTGCGGGCAATCAGCCCCAGCATTTT.

This clone occurred once. This sequence joins TRBV10-2 and TRBJ2-7; D is possibly TRBD2 (5 bases). CDR3 length: 15 residues. V was pared by 4 bases and J by 3 bases, with 16 bases between. The germline CDR1 and CDR2 sequences are WSHSY and SAAADI. The CDR3 bases are TGCGCCAGCAGTGTGGAGGTTCAGGAGCTCTACGAGCAGTACTTC. It specifies CASSVEVQELYEQYF.

This chain uses TRBV5-1 with TRBJ2-3; TRBD2 matches 7 bases. Germline V gives CDR1 SGHRS, CDR2 YFSETQ. Trimming took 0 bases from V and 3 from J; bases not matched to a gene: 4. The CDR3 extends over 15 amino acids. This chain's CDR3 is CASSLALARTDTQYF. The CDR3 bases are TGCGCCAGCAGCTTGGCACTAGCGCGAACAGATACGCAGTATTTT.

The rearrangement uses TRBV28 and TRBJ1-1; no firm D call. The CDR3 sequence is 17 residues long. V was clipped by 0 bases and J by 1 base, with 15 bases between them. Germline CDR1 is MDHEN and CDR2 is SYDVKM. In DNA, the CDR3 is TGTGCCAGCAGTTTATGGGGAGCGATAGGGAAGAACACTGAAGCTTTCTTT. This translates into CASSLWGAIGKNTEAFF.

The gene calls are TRBV11-2 and TRBJ1-2; the match to TRBD1 covers 7 bases. V was clipped by 5 bases and J by 6 bases; unmatched bases: 6. CDR3 length: 13 amino acids. CDR1 SGHAT and CDR2 FQNNGV come from the germline V gene. The CDR3 DNA follows: TGTGCCAGCAGCCCTGGGACAGAGCATGGCTACACCTTC. It is translated as CASSPGTEHGYTF.

The chain carries TRBV5-6 and TRBJ1-1; D call uncertain. Germline-derived CDR1 and CDR2 are SGHDT and YYEEEE. The CDR3 runs to 12 residues. Trimming removed 1 base at V and 5 bases at J, with 6 bases between. CDR3 loop: CASSLYGTEAFF. Here the CDR3 DNA reads TGTGCCAGCAGCTTGTATGGGACTGAAGCTTTCTTT.

This chain connects TRBV13 to TRBJ1-2; D unclear. Trimming took 2 bases from V and 8 from J, leaving 6 bases between them. The germline CDR1 and CDR2 sequences are PRHDT and FYEKMQ (reference sequence). The CDR3 has 11 residues. CDR3 in amino acids: CASSLLAGYTF. DNA for the CDR3: TGTGCCAGCAGCTTATTGGCAGGCTACACCTTC.

This rearrangement joins TRBV7-2 to TRBJ1-1; TRBD1 matches at 7 bases. After removal of 5 bases from V and 6 bases from J, the junction contained 24 bases not matched to a gene. Germline V gene lookup returns CDR1 SGHTA and CDR2 FQGNSA. The CDR3 is 19 residues long. CDR3 sequence reads: CASSHRLTGATPRGAEAFF. The CDR3 DNA sequence: TGTGCCAGCAGCCACCGACTAACAGGGGCGACCCCCCGGGGGGCTGAAGCTTTCTTT.

V and J are TRBV5-4 and TRBJ2-7, with a tentative D call TRBD1 (6 bases). The CDR3 consists of 16 residues. The germline gives CDR1 SGHNT, CDR2 YYREEE (reference sequence). The V end lost 2 bases, the J end lost 3 bases, and 18 bases lay between the germline ends. The DNA for the CDR3 is TGTGCCAGCAGCTTAGGGGGAAAGGGTATTAACTACGAGCAGTACTTC. Translation gives CASSLGGKGINYEQYF.

This clone was recorded once. The chain employs TRBV5-4 and TRBJ2-7; D unresolved. Between the trimmed V and J ends, which lost 2 bases and 6 bases, there was a span of 6 bases. The CDR3 has 11 amino acids. CDR1 is SGHNT, CDR2 YYREEE, per germline (reference sequence). CDR3 sequence (DNA): TGTGCCAGCAGCTTACAAGGCGAGCAGTACTTC. As protein: CASSLQGEQYF.

The V and J genes are TRBV7-2 and TRBJ2-7, with D possibly matching TRBD1 (5 bases). The CDR3 runs to 15 residues. With 1 base removed from V and 4 bases from J, the gap between germline ends came to 14 bases. The germline gives CDR1 SGHTA, CDR2 FQGNSA. As DNA, the CDR3 is TGTGCCAGCAGCTTAGGGGCAGGGTACAGGTACGAGCAGTACTTC. Translated, it gives CASSLGAGYRYEQYF.

The V and J genes are TRBV6-5 and TRBJ2-7, with 11 bases matching TRBD2. V shed 4 bases and J 0 bases; nucleotides not matched to a gene: 2. This CDR3 has 15 amino acids. Germline assignment: CDR1 MNHEY and CDR2 SVGAGI. CDR3 residues: CASSSTSGGSYEQYF. The CDR3 DNA sequence: TGTGCCAGCAGTTCTACTAGCGGGGGCTCCTACGAGCAGTACTTC.

The rearrangement uses TRBV20-1 and TRBJ2-7; D possibly corresponds to TRBD1 (5 bases). The V gene lost 4 bases and the J gene lost 12 bases, with 13 bases spanning the gap. Germline-derived CDR1 and CDR2 are DFQATT and SNEGSKA (reference sequence). The CDR3 has 10 residues. The CDR3 DNA reads TGCAGTGCTACTCTACCCCAGGGGTACTTC. This translates into CSATLPQGYF.

This chain joins TRBV5-4 and TRBJ1-1; D is perhaps TRBD1 (5 bases). The CDR3 sequence is 13 residues long. V was cut by 4 bases and J by 1 base, with 8 bases left in between. Germline V gives CDR1 SGHNT, CDR2 YYREEE (reference sequence). The CDR3 sequence is CASSSTGNTEAFF. The CDR3 DNA sequence: TGTGCCAGCAGCAGTACAGGGAACACTGAAGCTTTCTTT.

J is TRBJ2-5 and V is TRBV9; 9 bases map to TRBD1. With V trimmed by 4 bases and J by 5 bases, 9 bases remained unmatched. Germline V gene lookup returns CDR1 SGDLS and CDR2 YYNGEE. The CDR3 length is 15 residues. The CDR3 DNA sequence: TGTGCCAGCAGCTCTGGACAGGGGCAGAGGGAGACCCAGTACTTC. It translates to CASSSGQGQRETQYF.

The rearrangement joins TRBV27 to TRBJ1-2, with 9 bases matching TRBD1. Germline V gene lookup returns CDR1 MNHEY and CDR2 SMNVEV (reference sequence). The CDR3 extends over 14 amino acids. Unmatched junction bases numbered 5, after V lost 5 bases and J lost 4 bases. The CDR3 here is CASSDTGGGYGYTF. In DNA, the CDR3 is TGTGCCAGCAGTGACACAGGGGGCGGCTATGGCTACACCTTC.

The J gene is TRBJ2-7, the V gene TRBV27; 9 nucleotides line up with TRBD1. CDR1 and CDR2 from the germline V gene are MNHEY and SMNVEV (reference sequence). V gave up 3 bases and J gave up 4 bases; unmatched junction bases: 1. This CDR3 spans 13 amino acids. The chain's CDR3 is CASSFGQGYEQYF. For the CDR3, the DNA is TGTGCCAGCAGTTTTGGACAGGGGTACGAGCAGTACTTC.

This clone was picked up a small number of times. This sequence joins TRBV5-4 and TRBJ1-3; D is unclear. Germline lookup yields CDR1 SGHNT and CDR2 YYREEE (reference sequence). V was shortened by 4 bases and J by 2 bases, with 10 bases between the two germline ends. The CDR3 spans 14 residues. The CDR3 region is CASSQERAGNTIYF. In nucleotides, the CDR3 is TGTGCCAGCAGCCAAGAGCGCGCTGGAAACACCATATATTTT.

The chain is built from TRBV28 and TRBJ2-7; perhaps TRBD1 as D (5 bases). This CDR3 contains 12 residues. Trimming shortened V by 5 bases and J by 4 bases, and 9 bases separated the two germline ends. Germline CDR1 MDHEN, CDR2 SYDVKM. DNA for the CDR3: TGTGCCAGCAGTCGGACACTTTACGAGCAGTACTTC. It specifies CASSRTLYEQYF.

The chain combines TRBV15 with TRBJ1-2; the match to TRBD1 covers 7 bases. The CDR3 is 13 residues long. The germline V gene has CDR1 LNHNV and CDR2 YYDKDF (reference sequence). J lost 4 bases, V lost 3 bases, and 2 bases had no gene match. CDR3 amino acids: CATSRQGVYGYTF. In DNA, the CDR3 is TGTGCCACCAGCAGGCAGGGGGTCTATGGCTACACCTTC.

The chain links TRBV30 to TRBJ1-4; no clear D gene. There are 13 residues in the CDR3. V lost 1 base and J lost 4, with 7 bases in between. Looked up from germline, CDR1 is GTSNPN and CDR2 is SVGIG (reference sequence). This CDR3 reads CAWSEGFNEKLFF. Written as DNA, the CDR3 is TGTGCCTGGAGTGAAGGGTTTAATGAAAAACTGTTTTTT.

The chain joins TRBV29-1 to TRBJ2-6; 7 nucleotides match TRBD1. The CDR3 contains 17 residues. Trimming at V came to 7 bases and at J to 0 bases, leaving 12 bases not matched to a gene. Germline CDR1 reads SQVTM; CDR2 reads ANQGSEA. CDR3 bases: TGCAGCGCATCGTTCGGGACAGCCGGCTCTGGGGCCAACGTCCTGACTTTC. This sequence encodes CSASFGTAGSGANVLTF.

The chain links TRBV7-2 to TRBJ2-2; D is uncertain. The CDR3 is made up of 14 amino acids. Germline CDR1 SGHTA, CDR2 FQGNSA. V shed 2 bases and J shed 4 bases, with 8 bases lying between them. CDR3 sequence: CASSLSYSTGELFF. The CDR3 DNA reads as TGTGCCAGCAGCTTAAGCTATTCCACCGGGGAGCTGTTTTTT.